The clone carrying this TCR beta chain was picked up a small number of times. Trimming stripped 0 bases from V and 8 bases from J, with 22 bases between. The length of the CDR3 is 17 residues. Together with a sample-barcoded 5' primer, a J-beta primer mix was included in a second PCR lasting roughly 6 to 12 cycles. One entry per CDR3 protein results from TCRdb running MiXCR on the 5' RACE reads. This sample has fewer than 2,000,000 distinct CDR3 sequences; around 35% occur once, and the top ten carry roughly 10%. There were healthy Caucasian individuals from Russia, aged roughly 6 to 100, serving as donors. Each sample gave at least 7 million isolated PBMCs. Every sample gave at least 6 micrograms of total RNA when it was extracted. The data belong to a study of blood T cells in healthy people across ages.

Sequenced: blood. This chain joins TRBV12-3 or TRBV12-4 and TRBJ1-2; D might be TRBD1 (5 bases). The receptor comes from a woman in her twenties or thirties in good health. The chain's CDR3 is CASSLARFRGEIRGYTF. The DNA of the CDR3 is TGTGCCAGCAGTTTAGCGAGGTTCCGGGGGGAAATACGGGGCTACACCTTC.